The next 27 T cell receptor beta chains were all read from a single sample in a study of T cell responses to AZD1222 COVID-19 vaccine. Produced via immunoSEQ multiplex PCR; TCRdb's table is partial and in-frame only. Of over 130,000 clones in the sample, approximately 90% were seen once. The sample in question was peripheral blood, obtained on day 0 of AZD1222 vaccination. These receptors came from an adult in good health.

CDR3 in amino acids: CASSPAAEAFF. In nucleotides, the CDR3 is TGTGCCAGCAGTCCCGCAGCTGAAGCTTTCTTT. The chain carries TRBV6-6 and TRBJ1-1; D not resolved. V lost 5 bases, J lost 6 bases, and 7 bases lay in between. CDR1 is MNHNY, CDR2 SVGAGI, per germline (reference sequence). The CDR3 is 11 residues long.

CDR3 amino acids: CASSSTRDRVYEQYF. CDR3 sequence (DNA): TGTGCCAGCAGCTCGACCCGGGACAGAGTCTACGAGCAGTACTTC. The chain recombines TRBV5-4 with TRBJ2-7; the match to TRBD1 covers 7 bases. Trimming removed 3 bases from V and 3 bases from J; junction bases left unmatched: 9. The CDR3 contains 15 residues. Germline CDR1 is SGHNT and CDR2 is YYREEE (reference sequence).

The J gene is TRBJ2-2, the V gene TRBV5-6; D may be TRBD2 (5 bases). With 6 bases removed from V and 4 bases from J, the gap between germline ends came to 19 bases. The CDR3 loop spans 16 amino acids. From germline, CDR1 is SGHDT and CDR2 YYEEEE. The CDR3 is CASTRTFDGSTGELFF. CDR3 nucleotide sequence: TGTGCCAGCACCCGGACTTTTGACGGTTCCACCGGGGAGCTGTTTTTT.

The genes are TRBV15 and TRBJ2-3, with 15 bases identical to TRBD2. Losses at the gene ends were 3 bases for V and 0 bases for J; bases not matched to a gene: 7. The length of the CDR3 is 19 residues. Germline assignment: CDR1 LNHNV and CDR2 YYDKDF (reference sequence). The CDR3 sequence: CATSRGLAGGILSTDTQYF. Written as DNA, the CDR3 is TGTGCCACCAGCAGGGGACTAGCGGGGGGCATACTAAGCACAGATACGCAGTATTTT.

The gene calls are TRBV7-3 and TRBJ2-1, with D possibly matching TRBD1 (5 bases). With 1 base removed from V and 0 bases from J, the gap between germline ends came to 7 bases. CDR3 size: 15 residues. CDR1 SGHTA and CDR2 FQGTGA come from the germline V gene. The CDR3 nucleotides read TGTGCCAGCAGCTTAATAACAGGCTCCTACAATGAGCAGTTCTTC. Amino acids: CASSLITGSYNEQFF.

This chain connects TRBV7-8 to TRBJ1-3; possible D gene TRBD1, 5 bases. The CDR3 spans 15 residues. V lost 1 base and J 2 bases, leaving 9 bases between the germline ends. The germline V gene has CDR1 SGHVS and CDR2 FQNEAQ. The CDR3 loop is CASSLGAGTGNTIYF. For the CDR3, the DNA is TGTGCCAGCAGCTTAGGTGCAGGGACTGGAAACACCATATATTTT.

CDR3 loop: CASSRGGFSTDTQYF. The CDR3 coding sequence is TGTGCCAGCAGCAGAGGGGGGTTTAGCACAGATACGCAGTATTTT. The chain combines TRBV9 with TRBJ2-3, with D possibly called TRBD1 or TRBD2 (6 bases each). This CDR3 spans 15 amino acids. CDR1 is SGDLS, CDR2 YYNGEE, per germline. Trimming took off 4 bases at V and 0 bases at J, with 12 bases between the two ends. Full variable domain (missing parts from reference TRBV9 and TRBJ2-3): DSGVTQTPKHLITATGQRVTLRCSPRSGDLSVYWYQQSLDQGLQFLIQYYNGEERAKGNILERFSAQQFPDLHSELNLSSLELGDSALYFCASSRGGFSTDTQYFGPGTRLTVL.

Regarding this clone: One end of the junction fails to match germline, which may point to a read error. CDR3 loop: CARRGRDRQFF. DNA of the CDR3: TGTGCCCGGAGGGGGCGGGATCGGCAGTTCTTC. This chain connects TRBV30 to TRBJ2-1; TRBD1 might be the D (7 bases). Germline V gives CDR1 GTSNPN, CDR2 SVGIG (reference sequence). This CDR3 has 11 amino acids.

The chain recombines TRBV2 with TRBJ2-7; TRBD1 matches at 8 bases. The CDR3 length is 17 residues. Germline V gene lookup returns CDR1 SNHLY and CDR2 FYNNEI. Trimming at V came to 8 bases and at J to 2 bases, leaving 17 bases not matched to a gene. CDR3 sequence reads: CASLKELLQGEAYEQYF. Written as DNA, the CDR3 is TGTGCCAGCCTAAAGGAACTATTACAGGGGGAGGCCTACGAGCAGTACTTC.

The rearrangement joins TRBV30 to TRBJ1-2; a possible D gene is TRBD1 (5 bases). There are 11 residues in the CDR3. Trimming left V 3 bases short and J 7 bases short, with 9 bases between. Germline V CDR1 and CDR2: GTSNPN, SVGIG (reference sequence). The CDR3 is CAWSWGGGYTF. The CDR3 DNA reads TGTGCCTGGAGCTGGGGGGGTGGCTACACCTTC.

CDR3 nucleotides: TGTGCCAGCAGCACTCGGACTAGCGGGAGCTACAATGAGCAGTTCTTC. Translating gives CASSTRTSGSYNEQFF. The chain has TRBV7-8 and TRBJ2-1, with TRBD2 matching 13 bases. Germline CDR1 SGHVS, CDR2 FQNEAQ. The CDR3 is made up of 16 amino acids. J lost 3 bases, V lost 5 bases, and 4 bases had no gene match.

V usage is TRBV6-2 or TRBV6-3 and J usage is TRBJ2-3; D uncertain. CDR3 length: 15 residues. Trimming removed 2 bases at V and 0 bases at J, with 9 bases between. Germline V gene sequence: CDR1 MNHEY, CDR2 SVGEGT. CDR3 in amino acids: CASSYVGLSTDTQYF. In nucleotides, the CDR3 is TGTGCCAGCAGTTACGTAGGGTTAAGCACAGATACGCAGTATTTT.

This clone showed up just once. This chain joins TRBV21-1 and TRBJ2-7; TRBD2 was called by the table and not checked on the DNA. TRBV21-1 is a documented pseudogene. This CDR3 region has 13 residues. The CDR3 sequence: CASMRGRYYEQYF. CDR3 coding DNA: TGTGCCAGCATGCGCGGGAGGTACTACGAGCAGTACTTC.

The V call is TRBV11-2, the J call TRBJ2-1; TRBD2 matches at 13 bases. Trimming cost V 5 bases and J 9 bases; bases outside gene matches: 7. Germline V gives CDR1 SGHAT, CDR2 FQNNGV. The CDR3 is made up of 15 amino acids. CDR3 bases: TGTGCCAGCAGCCCCACTAGCGGGGGGGCGGCTGAGCAGTTCTTC. Its translation is CASSPTSGGAAEQFF.

The chain uses TRBV5-8 and TRBJ2-1; a weak D match, TRBD2 (6 bases). V lost 7 bases, J lost 0 bases, and 20 bases lay in between. The CDR3 extends over 17 amino acids. Germline values: CDR1 SGHTS, CDR2 YDEGEE. CDR3 region: CASPVTLYGSSYNEQFF. Here the CDR3 DNA reads TGTGCCAGCCCGGTTACCCTCTACGGGAGCTCCTACAATGAGCAGTTCTTC.

This sequence joins TRBV30 and TRBJ1-2; the D gene is possibly TRBD1 (5 bases). CDR3 length: 10 residues. Trimming shortened V by 5 bases and J by 8 bases, and 9 bases separated the two germline ends. From germline, CDR1 is GTSNPN and CDR2 SVGIG (reference sequence). The CDR3 protein is CAWGGHGYTF. The CDR3 DNA reads as TGTGCCTGGGGGGGTCACGGCTACACCTTC.

The gene calls are TRBV5-5 and TRBJ1-5; 8 bases map to TRBD1. Germline V lookup: CDR1 SGHKS, CDR2 YYEKEE (reference sequence). The J segment lost 7 bases and the V segment lost 0 bases, leaving 3 bases of the junction unmatched. The CDR3 covers 14 residues. The CDR3 reads CASSLGAGGQPQHF. In nucleotides, the CDR3 is TGTGCCAGCAGCTTGGGTGCAGGGGGCCAGCCCCAGCATTTT.

This clone was counted a single time. The rearrangement links TRBV30 to TRBJ1-2, with D perhaps matching TRBD1 (6 bases). Germline CDR1 GTSNPN, CDR2 SVGIG (reference sequence). V lost 6 bases to trimming and J lost 7 bases, with 24 bases between them. CDR3 length: 15 amino acids. The CDR3 DNA is TGTGCCTGCACAAGGGACAATTGGGATACGGGTGGCTACACCTTC. Translated, it gives CACTRDNWDTGGYTF.

V usage is TRBV7-3 and J usage is TRBJ2-1; D is unclear. The germline CDR1 and CDR2 sequences are SGHTA and FQGTGA. Trimming removed 5 bases at V and 15 bases at J, with 14 bases between. CDR3 size: 11 residues. The CDR3 here is CASSATGALFF. CDR3 coding DNA: TGTGCCAGCAGCGCGACCGGAGCGTTGTTCTTC.

The gene calls are TRBV4-1 and TRBJ1-4, with 7 bases that match TRBD1. Germline V gene lookup returns CDR1 MGHRA and CDR2 YSYEKL. The CDR3 covers 15 residues. J lost 4 bases, V lost 2 bases, and 4 bases had no gene match. Written as DNA, the CDR3 is TGCGCCAGCAGCCAACGCTACAGGGGTAATGAAAAACTGTTTTTT. Its translation is CASSQRYRGNEKLFF.

The V gene is TRBV28, the J gene TRBJ1-1; D is unresolved. Germline CDR1 is MDHEN and CDR2 is SYDVKM. This CDR3 contains 14 residues. V was pared by 3 bases and J by 6 bases, with 14 bases between. CDR3 sequence reads: CASSFPSGSSEAFF. In DNA, the CDR3 is TGTGCCAGCAGTTTCCCCTCGGGATCTTCTGAAGCTTTCTTT.

V and J are TRBV18 and TRBJ1-5; maybe TRBD1 (5 bases). Deletions cut 4 bases from V and 6 bases from J, with 16 bases between. Germline CDR1 is KGHSH and CDR2 is LQKENI. This CDR3 contains 15 residues. The CDR3 sequence: CASSQNKGGGQPQHF. The CDR3 nucleotides read TGTGCCAGCTCACAGAACAAGGGTGGGGGTCAGCCCCAGCATTTT.

The chain has TRBV6-5 and TRBJ1-2; TRBD1 aligns across 10 bases. Germline V gene data show CDR1 as MNHEY and CDR2 as SVGAGI. Trimming removed 4 bases from V and 0 bases from J; junction bases left unmatched: 2. The CDR3 covers 15 residues. CDR3 coding DNA: TGTGCCAGCAGTTTAGGGACAGGGGCTAACTATGGCTACACCTTC. Amino acid sequence: CASSLGTGANYGYTF.

The CDR3 DNA reads as TGTGCCAGCCGGACAGGGGACATGGATGGCTACACCTTC. Its translation is CASRTGDMDGYTF. This rearrangement joins TRBV6-5 to TRBJ1-2; 9 bases map to TRBD1. This CDR3 comprises 13 residues. The trim removed 8 bases at V and 6 bases at J, leaving 7 bases unmatched. Looked up from germline, CDR1 is MNHEY and CDR2 is SVGAGI.

The gene calls are TRBV4-2 and TRBJ2-7, with TRBD2 matching 8 bases. Germline values: CDR1 LGHNA, CDR2 YNFKEQ. This CDR3 has 18 residues. V was pared by 0 bases and J by 4 bases, with 14 bases of the junction left unmatched. The DNA for the CDR3 is TGTGCCAGCAGCCAAGATCCCGCGGGGGCTAGCGGGCGTTACGAGCAGTACTTC. This sequence encodes CASSQDPAGASGRYEQYF.

The gene calls are TRBV7-2 and TRBJ2-1; TRBD2 matches at 12 bases. Germline CDR1 SGHTA, CDR2 FQGNSA. This CDR3 contains 16 residues. V was clipped by 5 bases and J by 9 bases; unmatched bases: 11. The CDR3 DNA reads as TGTGCCAGCAGCAAAACCCTAGCGGGGGGGCCGAGTGAGCAGTTCTTC. Its translation is CASSKTLAGGPSEQFF.

CDR3: CASSLYGRGWGYTF. CDR3 in DNA: TGTGCCAGCAGTTTATACGGCAGGGGCTGGGGCTACACCTTC. The chain uses TRBV27 and TRBJ1-2, with a weak D call TRBD1 (6 bases). Looked up from germline, CDR1 is MNHEY and CDR2 is SMNVEV (reference sequence). The CDR3 has 14 residues. Trimming removed 1 base at V and 8 bases at J, with 14 bases between.